Following are 9 T cell receptor beta chains from one sample sequenced in a study of blood T cell repertoires in COVID-19. The table came from immunoSEQ multiplex PCR; TCRdb's copy has only in-frame clones and leaves some out. Of roughly 220,000 clones listed, around 87% were seen once; the top ten hold approximately 2.9%. The sample comprised peripheral blood. The source of these receptors is a man in his 60s with acute or convalescent COVID-19.

This clone was detected once. This chain uses TRBV28 with TRBJ1-2; D is uncertain. The CDR3 is 11 amino acids. Trimming shortened V by 4 bases and J by 7 bases, and 7 bases separated the two germline ends. Germline values: CDR1 MDHEN, CDR2 SYDVKM. In DNA form, the CDR3 reads TGTGCCAGCAGTTCCCAGTTTGGCTACACCTTC. Translating it yields CASSSQFGYTF.

The chain uses TRBV23-1 and TRBJ2-7; no clear D gene. TRBV23-1 is an ORF, with its function uncertain. V was cut by 0 bases and J by 2 bases, with 8 bases left in between. This CDR3 is 14 amino acids long. The CDR3, as DNA: TGCGCCAGCAGTCAATCGCGGATAGCCTACGAGCAGTACTTC. Amino acid sequence: CASSQSRIAYEQYF.

V is TRBV19 and J is TRBJ2-3; D gene unclear. Germline CDR1 is LNHDA and CDR2 is SQIVND (reference sequence). V was clipped by 5 bases and J by 2 bases, with 11 bases between them. This CDR3 comprises 14 residues. The CDR3 DNA is TGTGCCAGTAGTCCCCTGGCAATCACAGATACGCAGTATTTT. This encodes CASSPLAITDTQYF.

This chain connects TRBV7-9 to TRBJ2-2; perhaps TRBD1 as D (6 bases). The CDR3 length is 18 residues. The germline V gene has CDR1 SEHNR and CDR2 FQNEAQ (reference sequence). V lost 6 bases and J 4 bases, leaving 24 bases between the germline ends. The CDR3 region is CASSSDRNFKSGTGELFF. The CDR3 nucleotides are TGTGCCAGCAGTTCCGACAGGAACTTTAAGTCCGGCACCGGGGAGCTGTTTTTT.

The chain uses TRBV7-2 and TRBJ2-3, with 9 bases lining up with TRBD2. The germline V gene encodes CDR1 SGHTA and CDR2 FQGNSA. There are 16 residues in the CDR3. V trimming: 1 base; J trimming: 3 bases; junction bases outside the gene matches: 5. The CDR3 spells CASSLESGGPTDTQYF. Written as DNA, the CDR3 is TGTGCCAGCAGCTTAGAGAGCGGGGGGCCTACAGATACGCAGTATTTT.

The genes are TRBV27 and TRBJ2-1; TRBD1 agrees at 7 bases. Per the germline V gene, CDR1 is MNHEY and CDR2 is SMNVEV (reference sequence). This CDR3 spans 16 amino acids. J was trimmed by 1 base and V by 5 bases; bases with no gene match: 8. DNA for the CDR3: TGTGCCAGCAGTCCCCCGGGGACAGTGTCCTACAATGAGCAGTTCTTC. This gives the protein CASSPPGTVSYNEQFF.

This chain links TRBV15 with TRBJ2-7; 8 bases are shared with TRBD2. Losses at the gene ends were 11 bases for V and 3 bases for J; bases not matched to a gene: 9. The CDR3 length is 13 residues. Germline lookup yields CDR1 LNHNV and CDR2 YYDKDF (reference sequence). The DNA for the CDR3 is TGTGCCGTGGGGAGCGGGGGTTACTACGAGCAGTACTTC. Its translation: CAVGSGGYYEQYF. Based on the CDR3 plus reference TRBV15 and TRBJ2-7, the full variable domain is DAMVIQNPRYQVTQFGKPVTLSCSQTLNHNVMYWYQQKSSQAPKLLFHYYDKDFNNEADTPDNFQSRRPNTSFCFLDIRSPGLGDTAMYLCAVGSGGYYEQYFGPGTRLTVT.

The chain uses TRBV7-9 and TRBJ1-2; 7 bases fit TRBD1. With V trimmed by 3 bases and J by 8 bases, 6 bases remained unmatched. CDR3 length equals 13 residues. In germline, CDR1 is SEHNR, CDR2 FQNEAQ (reference sequence). This chain's CDR3 is CASSFPGTAGYTF. CDR3 nucleotide sequence: TGTGCCAGCAGCTTCCCAGGGACAGCCGGCTACACCTTC.

The V gene is TRBV5-4, the J gene TRBJ2-7; TRBD1 matches 8 bases. V lost 3 bases, J lost 4 bases, and 6 bases stayed unmatched. This CDR3 comprises 14 residues. In germline, CDR1 is SGHNT, CDR2 YYREEE (reference sequence). This CDR3 reads CASSYRDRIYEQYF. CDR3 DNA sequence: TGTGCCAGCAGCTACCGGGACAGGATTTACGAGCAGTACTTC.